The present T cell receptor (beta chain) was sequenced within a study of vaccination and CD4 T cells after COVID-19 (dated by TCRdb to the early 2020s). At the level of the whole study: SARS-CoV-2 positivity had been established in the convalescent patients by nasal swab PCR, and mild disease was recorded in several of these patients and severe disease in one. The convalescent cohort included six males and four females, with two Hispanic individuals, seven Caucasians, two Asians and one multiracial person. Each participant got two doses of either the Pfizer-BioNTech BNT162b2 vaccine (n=8) or the Moderna mRNA-1273 vaccine (n=2). Post-COVID blood samples were collected from convalescent patients a median of around 100 days after diagnosis, with a range of about 35 to 161 days. Post-vaccine blood samples were taken a median of approximately 70 days after the second vaccine dose, with a range of roughly 13 to 250 days. Culture stimuli were overlapping spike peptide pools from SARS-CoV-2 and from the common cold coronaviruses HCoV-NL63, HCoV-OC43 and HCoV-229E. Control cultures received a CEFX viral epitope pool as the positive control, an HIV-1 Nef peptide pool as the negative control, or no peptide. In roughly 10 COVID-19 convalescent patients and a handful of infection-naive healthy vaccine recipients, the spike-specific CD4+ TCR repertoire before mRNA vaccination was compared with the repertoire after mRNA vaccination.

About this clonotype: Its antigen is not yet known. No much larger clone is present one base from it, and per-base qualities are unavailable.

Overall study outcomes, separate from this receptor: Of the vaccine-specific clones in convalescent patients, 304 of 307, or nearly all, reacted only to SARS-CoV-2 spike and did not cross-react with common cold coronaviruses. Although the median number of SARS-CoV-2-reactive clonotypes went up from fewer than 25 after infection to 30 to 45 after vaccination, the increase was not significant. Relatively few convalescent patients were included in the study, and early timepoints after natural infection were not analyzed. Among the post-vaccine SARS-CoV-2-reactive clones in convalescent patients, a median approximately 86% showed up only after vaccination, which suggests vaccine-specific priming.

The V and J ends are trimmed by 6 bases and 0 bases, leaving 10 bases between them. The germline V gene encodes CDR1 LNHNV and CDR2 YYDKDF (reference sequence). The CDR3, from cysteine to phenylalanine, totals 14 residues. Only the CDR3 DNA stays, 42 bases, in frame from base 1. According to the study, the label for this sample's treatment or condition signals: approximately 9-day PBMC culture with coronavirus spike peptide pools or control peptides (ViraFEST assay). The study used the ViraFEST assay, which expanded antigen-specific T cells with peptide pools and then identified expanded clonotypes by TCR sequencing. The convalescent patients' positive SARS-CoV-2 PCR tests fell between March and December 2020, which was before the Alpha, Beta and Delta variants emerged in the United States. Each well held approximately 2 million PBMCs cultured in IMDM containing roughly 5% human AB serum and 10 IU/ml IL-2, with 10 ug/ml peptide pools added. On days 3 and 7, half of the culture medium was replaced with fresh IL-2-containing medium. After 10 to 11 days of culture, CD4+ T cells were isolated by negative selection using the EasySep CD4+ T cell isolation kit. Ficoll-Paque Plus gradient centrifugation was used to isolate PBMCs from whole blood, and the isolated PBMCs were then either used fresh or cryopreserved at -140C. In general, triplicate wells were set up for every culture condition.

Library preparation employed PCR. DNA from cultured CD4+ T cells underwent TCR sequencing with the Oncomine TCR Beta short-read assay at the Johns Hopkins FTIC core. The QIAamp micro DNA kit was used to extract genomic DNA from the cultured CD4+ T cells. Oncomine TCR Beta libraries from cultured CD4+ T cells were pooled using unique dual indexes and sequenced on an Illumina iSeq 100. In the original analysis: Non-productive sequences were removed, and CDR3s that did not start with C, did not end with F or W, or were shorter than 7 amino acids were discarded. Antigen-specific clonotypes were identified with the MANAFEST web application by comparing peptide-stimulated wells with reference and other culture wells. Positive clones required FDR below 0.05, an odds ratio above 5, and productive frequency above 0.1% in at least two of three replicate wells. A clonotype was classed as cross-reactive if the clonotype showed significant expansion both in SARS-CoV-2 spike wells and in at least one common cold coronavirus spike condition. CDR3 homology was assessed with Levenshtein distances (stringdist) and unrooted phylogenetic trees (ape) in R version 3.6.1. The public reads were run again by TCRdb, first through fastp at Q25 and then through MiXCR, and only productive beta chains were kept. One record per CDR3 amino acid sequence lists the most common genes and DNA. The V and J calls were not made by the authors but by TCRdb's processing. Recorded for this sample are about 14,000 distinct CDR3 sequences; 43% of them occurred a single time. The ten top clones hold over 15% of the sample.

Recombination joined TRBV15 with TRBJ2-3; the D gene is possibly TRBD1 or TRBD2, each agreeing over 5 bases. The sequenced sample was cultured CD4+ T cells from blood. The TCR was taken from a human donor with COVID-19. The sequenced DNA: TGTGCCACCAGTGTCGGGGCTAGCACAGATACGCAGTATTTT. Its protein is CATSVGASTDTQYF. The CDR3, completed at both ends by the reference TRBV15 and TRBJ2-3 genes, gives the full variable domain DAMVIQNPRYQVTQFGKPVTLSCSQTLNHNVMYWYQQKSSQAPKLLFHYYDKDFNNEADTPDNFQSRRPNTSFCFLDIRSPGLGDTAMYLCATSVGASTDTQYFGPGTRLTVL.